The T cell receptor (beta chain) under discussion was sequenced for a study of control samples from healthy donors and cancer patients. Only in-frame clones appear in the TCRdb table, and some are missing; sequencing was by immunoSEQ multiplex PCR. In the table there are roughly 400,000 clones, approximately 90% of which are singletons. V was trimmed by 2 bases and J by 10 bases, leaving 9 bases between them. The CDR3 length is 11 residues. Germline CDR1 and CDR2: LGHDT and YNNKEL (reference sequence). Sequencing used PBMCs. The chain carries TRBV3-1 (or the pseudogene TRBV3-2) and TRBJ2-7; unclear D gene. This TCR was sampled from a middle-aged man with head and neck cancer. CDR3 in amino acids: CASSQMGKQYF. CDR3 coding DNA: TGTGCCAGCAGCCAAATGGGGAAACAGTACTTC.